The rows below give T cell receptor beta chains drawn from one sample of a study of blood T cell repertoires in COVID-19. Assay: immunoSEQ multiplex PCR; the TCRdb copy retains only in-frame clones and omits some. The sample includes approximately 260,000 clones, about 89% of them seen just once. Source material: peripheral blood. The origin of the receptors is a man in his fifties with acute or convalescent COVID-19. Both conserved end residues are part of each CDR3. The D gene is left open where the match is weak. Only some rows state a clone size, as once, few, many or a class for expanded clones.

length: 15
J: TRBJ1-5
size: -
V: TRBV9
D: -
DNA: TGTGCCAGCAGCCCTGGGCACTCCGGCAATCAGCCCCAGCATTTT
CDR3: CASSPGHSGNQPQHF

length: 14
J: TRBJ1-1
size: -
V: TRBV7-3
D: -
DNA: TGTGCCAGCAGCCCCGGGAGTATGAACACTGAAGCTTTCTTT
CDR3: CASSPGSMNTEAFF

length: 16
J: TRBJ2-2
size: -
V: TRBV6-5
D: -
DNA: TGTGCCAGCAGTTACTCGGGACAATGGAACACCGGGGAGCTGTTTTTT
CDR3: CASSYSGQWNTGELFF

length: 14
J: TRBJ2-7
size: -
V: TRBV10-3
D: TRBD2
DNA: TGTGCCATCAGGGCTAGCGGGGACAAATACGAGCAGTACTTC
CDR3: CAIRASGDKYEQYF

length: 14
J: TRBJ1-6
size: -
V: TRBV6-1
D: -
DNA: TGTGCCAGCAGTGAAGGGGACTTTAATTCACCCCTCCACTTT
CDR3: CASSEGDFNSPLHF

length: 15
J: TRBJ2-7
size: -
V: TRBV6-5
D: TRBD1
DNA: TGTGCCAGCAGTTACTCGACAGGGGTCACCTACGAGCAGTACTTC
CDR3: CASSYSTGVTYEQYF

length: 19
J: TRBJ2-3
size: -
V: TRBV4-2
D: TRBD2
DNA: TGTGCCAGCAGCCAAGCAACCGTTCCCCAACTAGCGGCCACAGATACGCAGTATTTT
CDR3: CASSQATVPQLAATDTQYF

length: 16
J: TRBJ1-3
size: -
V: TRBV3-1/TRBV3-2
D: -
DNA: TGTGCCAGCAGCCAAGATAGGACTGGTGGGGGAAACACCATATATTTT
CDR3: CASSQDRTGGGNTIYF

length: 16
J: TRBJ1-1
size: -
V: TRBV7-9
D: -
DNA: TGTGCCAGCAGCTTAGGACCGGGATACGAGAACACTGAAGCTTTCTTT
CDR3: CASSLGPGYENTEAFF

length: 16
J: TRBJ1-3
size: -
V: TRBV6-5
D: -
DNA: TGTGCCAGCAGTTGGACAGTTGTATCCTCTGGAAACACCATATATTTT
CDR3: CASSWTVVSSGNTIYF

length: 15
J: TRBJ2-7
size: many
V: TRBV2
D: TRBD1
DNA: TGTGCCAGCACCCAGGGGGTTGGCAGGGCCTACGAGCAGTACTTC
CDR3: CASTQGVGRAYEQYF

length: 17
J: TRBJ2-2
size: -
V: TRBV5-4
D: TRBD2
DNA: TGTGCCAGCAGCTTGGATCTCGCGGGGGGACTAACCGGGGAGCTGTTTTTT
CDR3: CASSLDLAGGLTGELFF

length: 12
J: TRBJ1-1
size: -
V: TRBV7-9
D: -
DNA: TGTGCCAGCCGAGGGGGATACACTGAAGCTTTCTTT
CDR3: CASRGGYTEAFF

length: 14
J: TRBJ2-5
size: -
V: TRBV5-1
D: TRBD1
DNA: TGCGCCAGCACCCTGGTGGGACAGGAAGAGACCCAGTACTTC
CDR3: CASTLVGQEETQYF

length: 15
J: TRBJ1-4
size: -
V: TRBV5-4
D: -
DNA: TGTGCCAGCAGCTCACCGGGGACTGCTGATGAAAAACTGTTTTTT
CDR3: CASSSPGTADEKLFF

length: 13
J: TRBJ2-7
size: once
V: TRBV7-9
D: -
DNA: TGTGCCAGCAGCTTATTTGAGGTCTACGAGCAGTACTTC
CDR3: CASSLFEVYEQYF

length: 13
J: TRBJ2-7
size: -
V: TRBV29-1
D: -
DNA: TGCAGCGTTGACAAATCTGGCAGGAACGAGCAGTACTTC
CDR3: CSVDKSGRNEQYF

length: 14
J: TRBJ2-7
size: -
V: TRBV7-9
D: -
DNA: TGTGCCAGCTCTGCCATCAGGGGACCCTTTGAGCAGTACTTC
CDR3: CASSAIRGPFEQYF

length: 12
J: TRBJ2-7
size: -
V: TRBV5-1
D: -
DNA: TGCGCCAGCAGCTTGGGAGGGTCCGAGCAGTACTTC
CDR3: CASSLGGSEQYF

length: 10
J: TRBJ2-7
size: many
V: TRBV6-5
D: -
DNA: TGTGCCGGGCCTGCATACGAGCAGTACTTC
CDR3: CAGPAYEQYF

length: 14
J: TRBJ2-2
size: -
V: TRBV5-4
D: TRBD1
DNA: TGTGCCAGCAGCTCACAGGGGCTGGGCGGGGAGCTGTTTTTT
CDR3: CASSSQGLGGELFF

length: 14
J: TRBJ2-3
size: few
V: TRBV27
D: -
DNA: TGTGCCAGCAGTTTAGAGGCAGGGCTAAGTACGCAGTATTTT
CDR3: CASSLEAGLSTQYF